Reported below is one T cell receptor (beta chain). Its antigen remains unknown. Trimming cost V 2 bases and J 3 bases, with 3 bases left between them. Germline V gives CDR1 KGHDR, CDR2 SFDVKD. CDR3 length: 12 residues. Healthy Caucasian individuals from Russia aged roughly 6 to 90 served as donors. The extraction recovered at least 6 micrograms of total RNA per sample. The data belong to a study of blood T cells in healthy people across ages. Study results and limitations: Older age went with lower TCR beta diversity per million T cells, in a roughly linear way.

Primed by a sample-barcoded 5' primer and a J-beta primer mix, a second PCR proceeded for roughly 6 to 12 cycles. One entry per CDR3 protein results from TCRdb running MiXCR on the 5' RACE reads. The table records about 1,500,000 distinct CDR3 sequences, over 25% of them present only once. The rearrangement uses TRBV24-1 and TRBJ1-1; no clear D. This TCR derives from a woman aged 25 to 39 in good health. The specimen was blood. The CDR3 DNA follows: TGTGCCACCAGTGATTACGACACTGAAGCTTTCTTT. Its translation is CATSDYDTEAFF.